These 11 T cell receptor beta chains share one sample of origin, sequenced in a study of naive and memory T cell subsets (dated by TCRdb to about 2017). The study described a robust, sensitive protocol for amplifying, sequencing and analyzing TCRs, using 3' ligation of a UMI-containing oligonucleotide to TCR cDNA. The library was generated by 5' RACE. Sequencer: Illumina MiSeq. The ligated cDNA was amplified in four rounds of PCR with nested alpha and beta constant region primers together with the SP2 primer. TCRdb trimmed the raw reads at Q25, called clones with MiXCR and kept productive beta chains. Under each unique CDR3 protein, matching rows form one entry showing the most common genes and DNA. Here the sample has around 56,000 distinct CDR3 sequences; about 7.1% occur a single time. The top ten hold just over 9.5% of the sample. These receptors all come from a female donor in good health.

The table lists this clonotype with a few counts. V is TRBV3-1 and J is TRBJ2-1, with TRBD1 matching over 7 bases. Germline V lookup: CDR1 LGHDT, CDR2 YNNKEL (reference sequence). Unmatched junction bases numbered 5, after V lost 4 bases and J lost 2 bases. There are 15 residues in the CDR3. In DNA form, the CDR3 reads TGTGCCAGCAGCCCGACCGGGACAGCCTACAATGAGCAGTTCTTC. This translates into CASSPTGTAYNEQFF.

V is TRBV27 and J is TRBJ2-4; 9 bases line up with TRBD2. Germline CDR1 and CDR2: MNHEY and SMNVEV (reference sequence). The V segment lost 10 bases and the J segment 8 bases; nucleotides outside the gene matches: 9. This CDR3 contains 13 residues. Here the CDR3 DNA reads TGTGCCACCGCGGGGGCGGGGGGGGACATTCAGTACTTC. Its translation: CATAGAGGDIQYF.

This clonotype was counted only a few times. The J gene is TRBJ1-5, the V gene TRBV19; D unresolved. Germline-derived CDR1 and CDR2 are LNHDA and SQIVND (reference sequence). CDR3 length: 15 amino acids. V lost 7 bases and J lost 0, with 13 bases in between. The CDR3 reads CASMRASPSNQPQHF. The DNA for the CDR3 is TGTGCCAGTATGAGGGCCTCCCCTAGCAATCAGCCCCAGCATTTT.

Only a few counts were recorded for this clonotype. V usage is TRBV6-5 and J usage is TRBJ2-2; 8 bases match TRBD1. The CDR3 has 15 amino acids. Looked up from germline, CDR1 is MNHEY and CDR2 is SVGAGI. Unmatched junction bases numbered 8, after V lost 6 bases and J lost 5 bases. The DNA for the CDR3 is TGTGCCAGCAGCCTAACAGGGGGTAGAACCGGGGAGCTGTTTTTT. Protein product: CASSLTGGRTGELFF.

This clonotype was picked up many times. The V and J genes are TRBV7-2 and TRBJ2-3; TRBD2 aligns across 10 bases. The CDR3 is made up of 16 amino acids. V lost 6 bases to trimming and J lost 0 bases; unmatched junction nucleotides: 6. Germline assignment: CDR1 SGHTA and CDR2 FQGNSA. Here the CDR3 DNA reads TGTGCCAGCAGGCCGACTAGCGGGTCGAGCACAGATACGCAGTATTTT. It specifies CASRPTSGSSTDTQYF.

This chain uses TRBV6-5 with TRBJ2-1, with 7 bases that match TRBD2. In germline, CDR1 is MNHEY, CDR2 SVGAGI. This CDR3 region has 14 residues. The V gene end was trimmed by 0 bases and the J gene end by 8 bases; junction bases not matched to a gene: 4. The CDR3: CASSYSVAGDEQFF. The DNA of the CDR3 is TGTGCCAGCAGTTACTCTGTGGCGGGGGATGAGCAGTTCTTC.

The V call is TRBV23-1, the J call TRBJ2-7; D is unresolved. TRBV23-1 is filed as an ORF, its function uncertain. V was trimmed by 0 bases and J by 2 bases, leaving 17 bases between them. The CDR3 is 17 residues long. The CDR3 loop is CASSQSMVPQVPYEQYF. CDR3 nucleotides: TGCGCCAGCAGTCAATCGATGGTCCCACAAGTGCCCTACGAGCAGTACTTC.

This clonotype was recorded at least ten times. The chain employs TRBV6-1 and TRBJ2-3; 9 nucleotides line up with TRBD2. Trimming took 5 bases from V and 2 from J; bases not matched to a gene: 8. The CDR3 spans 16 residues. Per germline, CDR1 MNHNS and CDR2 SASEGT. Here the CDR3 DNA reads TGTGCCAGCAGTCCGCTAGCGGGGAGAACCACAGATACGCAGTATTTT. This encodes CASSPLAGRTTDTQYF.

The rearrangement uses TRBV6-5 and TRBJ2-3, with TRBD2 matching 11 bases. Germline loops: CDR1 MNHEY, CDR2 SVGAGI. The CDR3 is made up of 16 amino acids. The J segment lost 6 bases and the V segment lost 5 bases, leaving 10 bases of the junction unmatched. For the CDR3, the DNA is TGTGCCAGCAGTACCCGACTAGCGGGGCTTCAGGATACGCAGTATTTT. Its protein is CASSTRLAGLQDTQYF.

This clonotype turned up a few times. The rearrangement links TRBV18 to TRBJ1-5; no clear D gene. Per germline, CDR1 KGHSH and CDR2 LQKENI. The V and J ends lost 3 bases and 6 bases respectively, with 9 bases between them. The CDR3 length is 13 residues. The CDR3 spells CASSPYLGQPQHF. The CDR3 bases are TGTGCCAGCTCACCTTATTTAGGTCAGCCCCAGCATTTT.

This clonotype was observed many times. The V and J genes are TRBV5-5 and TRBJ1-5, with D perhaps TRBD1 (6 bases). The CDR3 is made up of 15 amino acids. V was clipped by 4 bases and J by 3 bases, with 14 bases between them. Germline V gene lookup returns CDR1 SGHKS and CDR2 YYEKEE (reference sequence). This CDR3 is CASSRWGPPNQPQHF. The CDR3 region has the DNA TGTGCCAGCAGCAGATGGGGGCCACCCAATCAGCCCCAGCATTTT.